These T cell receptor beta chains were read from a single sample in a study of T-cell reconstitution after alpha-beta-depleted transplantation in children. From the PCR reads, TCRdb called clonotypes with MiXCR, one entry per CDR3 protein. The sample carries approximately 800,000 distinct CDR3 sequences, roughly 15% recorded once. This specimen consisted of PBMCs, mostly from graft donor cells, obtained 360 days after TCRalphabeta/CD19-depleted stem cell transplant. The receptors here all came from a male patient between 10 and 17 years old who had a stem cell transplant for acute lymphoblastic leukemia, so the T cells may come from the graft donor. The CDR3 runs from the conserved cysteine through the conserved F or W. Fields, in order: J gene, D gene, clone size, V gene, CDR3 protein, CDR3 DNA. The D gene is left open where the match is weak. Where a row states a size, it is once, few, many or the class of an expanded clone; other rows omit it.

>TRBJ2-4|NA|few|TRBV11-2
CASSLVSRASKNIQYF
TGTGCCAGCAGCTTAGTTAGTAGGGCTTCCAAAAACATTCAGTACTTC
>TRBJ2-2|NA|NA|TRBV20-1
CSAQGLETNTGELFF
TGCAGTGCCCAAGGCCTGGAGACGAACACCGGGGAGCTGTTTTTT
>TRBJ2-1|NA|NA|TRBV18
CASSPFGGGLDRRDEQFF
TGTGCCAGCTCACCATTTGGAGGGGGGTTAGACAGGCGTGATGAGCAGTTCTTC
>TRBJ2-7|NA|few|TRBV5-1
CASSLGYGSTYEQYF
TGCGCCAGCAGCTTGGGATACGGGTCGACCTACGAGCAGTACTTC
>TRBJ2-5|NA|NA|TRBV5-1
CASSSGWGLETQYF
TGCGCCAGCAGCTCCGGATGGGGGTTGGAGACCCAGTACTTC
>TRBJ2-3|TRBD1|NA|TRBV10-3
CAITDRVRDTQYF
TGTGCCATCACCGACAGGGTTCGAGATACGCAGTATTTT
>TRBJ2-3|TRBD2|many|TRBV20-1
CSALLAQSTDTQYF
TGCAGTGCTTTACTAGCGCAAAGCACAGATACGCAGTATTTT
>TRBJ2-5|NA|few|TRBV12-3/TRBV12-4
CASSTGGAQETQYF
TGTGCCAGCAGTACTGGAGGGGCCCAAGAGACCCAGTACTTC
>TRBJ2-3|TRBD2|few|TRBV9
CASSVGLAGGIGRDTQYF
TGTGCCAGCAGCGTAGGACTAGCGGGAGGTATTGGGCGGGATACGCAGTATTTT
>TRBJ2-7|NA|NA|TRBV27
CASSLSGRKVYEQYF
TGTGCCAGCAGTCTCTCGGGACGGAAGGTTTACGAGCAGTACTTC
>TRBJ2-5|NA|NA|TRBV3-1
CASSRTGRGGGETQYF
TGTGCCAGCAGCCGAACCGGCAGGGGAGGAGGAGAGACCCAGTACTTC
>TRBJ2-6|NA|few|TRBV27
CASKGGGAGANVLTF
TGTGCCAGCAAGGGAGGGGGCGCTGGGGCCAACGTCCTGACTTTC
>TRBJ1-2|NA|few|TRBV10-3
CAISVEPANYGYTF
TGTGCCATCAGTGTGGAGCCAGCTAACTATGGCTACACCTTC
>TRBJ2-1|TRBD2|NA|TRBV24-1
CATSELTSGKGDEQFF
TGTGCCACCAGTGAACTGACTAGCGGGAAAGGCGATGAGCAGTTCTTC
>TRBJ2-2|NA|few|TRBV27
CASTQGFGELFF
TGTGCCAGCACCCAGGGGTTCGGGGAGCTGTTTTTT
>TRBJ2-1|TRBD2|few|TRBV2
CASSPPGLAGGSYNEQFF
TGTGCCAGCAGCCCCCCGGGACTAGCGGGAGGTAGCTACAATGAGCAGTTCTTC
>TRBJ2-1|TRBD2|NA|TRBV6-5
CASKGLADGSRQFF
TGTGCCAGCAAAGGACTAGCGGATGGTAGTAGGCAGTTCTTC
>TRBJ2-1|TRBD2|NA|TRBV6-1
CASRNGGEGEQFF
TGTGCCAGCAGAAACGGAGGGGAGGGTGAGCAGTTCTTC
>TRBJ2-5|NA|few|TRBV12-3/TRBV12-4
CATSGEGVETQYF
TGTGCCACCTCCGGCGAGGGAGTTGAGACCCAGTACTTC
>TRBJ2-5|TRBD1|few|TRBV7-9
CASSLDRGHQETQYF
TGTGCCAGCAGCTTAGACAGGGGACACCAAGAGACCCAGTACTTC
>TRBJ2-5|NA|NA|TRBV3-1
CASSHHNEETQYF
TGTGCCAGCAGCCACCACAACGAAGAGACCCAGTACTTC
>TRBJ2-1|NA|few|TRBV13
CASSLDPTRGHEQFF
TGTGCCAGCAGCTTAGACCCAACGCGGGGGCATGAGCAGTTCTTC
>TRBJ2-5|TRBD1|many|TRBV7-3
CASSSTGTGNQETQYF
TGTGCCAGCAGCTCGACCGGGACAGGGAACCAAGAGACCCAGTACTTC
>TRBJ1-5|NA|NA|TRBV27
CASSWRYNQPQHF
TGTGCCAGCAGTTGGAGATACAATCAGCCCCAGCATTTT
>TRBJ2-1|NA|few|TRBV29-1
CSVERLKGNNEQFF
TGCAGCGTTGAGCGGTTGAAGGGCAACAATGAGCAGTTCTTC
>TRBJ2-1|TRBD2|NA|TRBV20-1
CSAYTLAGVHRWNNEQFF
TGCAGTGCCTACACACTAGCGGGAGTCCATCGCTGGAATAATGAGCAGTTCTTC
>TRBJ2-5|TRBD1|many|TRBV12-3/TRBV12-4
CASSLRGQGGETQYF
TGTGCCAGCAGTTTAAGGGGACAGGGCGGCGAGACCCAGTACTTC
>TRBJ2-4|TRBD2|few|TRBV12-3/TRBV12-4
CASSFPRERGAKNIQYF
TGTGCCAGCAGTTTCCCTAGGGAGCGGGGGGCCAAAAACATTCAGTACTTC
>TRBJ2-2|NA|NA|TRBV11-1
CASAPLRQGRTGELFF
TGTGCCAGCGCCCCCCTGAGGCAGGGCCGCACCGGGGAGCTGTTTTTT
>TRBJ1-2|TRBD1|NA|TRBV20-1
CSALGTGESYGYTF
TGCAGTGCTCTCGGGACAGGGGAGTCCTATGGCTACACCTTC
>TRBJ2-1|TRBD2|NA|TRBV20-1
CSARAGGYPNEQFF
TGCAGTGCTAGAGCGGGAGGGTACCCCAATGAGCAGTTCTTC
>TRBJ2-7|NA|NA|TRBV25-1
CASSPQGPFHYEQYF
TGTGCCAGCAGCCCCCAGGGTCCTTTTCATTACGAGCAGTACTTC
>TRBJ2-1|NA|NA|TRBV27
CASSFWSRDEQFF
TGTGCCAGCAGTTTTTGGAGCCGGGATGAGCAGTTCTTC
>TRBJ2-5|TRBD2|NA|TRBV6-1
CASSEAVVGRAETQYF
TGTGCCAGCAGTGAAGCTGTTGTTGGGAGGGCAGAGACCCAGTACTTC
>TRBJ2-3|NA|NA|TRBV20-1
CSARQNPDTQYF
TGCAGTGCTAGACAGAACCCAGATACGCAGTATTTT
>TRBJ2-7|TRBD1|NA|TRBV4-1
CASSPRDRGLAGTYEQYF
TGCGCCAGCAGCCCCCGGGACAGGGGATTAGCGGGAACCTACGAGCAGTACTTC
>TRBJ2-1|TRBD1|once|TRBV12-3/TRBV12-4
CASSFGTVTFWDNEQFF
TGTGCCAGCAGTTTCGGGACAGTAACCTTCTGGGACAATGAGCAGTTCTTC
>TRBJ2-1|TRBD2|many|TRBV9
CASSPRRGLADNEQFF
TGTGCCAGCAGCCCTCGTAGAGGACTAGCGGATAATGAGCAGTTCTTC
>TRBJ1-2|NA|NA|TRBV21-1
CASSKRSTLEGYTF
TGTGCCAGCAGCAAAAGAAGTACCCTTGAAGGCTACACCTTC
>TRBJ1-1|NA|NA|TRBV2
CASGLLHLAFF
TGTGCCAGCGGCCTCCTCCACCTGGCTTTCTTT
>TRBJ2-5|TRBD1|NA|TRBV4-1
CASSQEPGGETQYF
TGCGCCAGCAGCCAAGAACCAGGGGGCGAGACCCAGTACTTC
>TRBJ2-1|NA|NA|TRBV6-1
CASSPTGTATYNEQFF
TGTGCCAGCAGTCCCACCGGGACTGCGACCTACAATGAGCAGTTCTTC
>TRBJ2-1|TRBD2|many|TRBV5-1
CASTGLAGNNEQFF
TGCGCCAGCACAGGGCTAGCGGGTAACAATGAGCAGTTCTTC
>TRBJ2-3|NA|many|TRBV18
CASSPPRGTDTQYF
TGTGCCAGCTCACCACCGAGGGGCACAGATACGCAGTATTTT
>TRBJ2-3|NA|NA|TRBV4-1
CASSQGTGFKDTQYF
TGCGCCAGCAGCCAGGGTACAGGTTTCAAAGATACGCAGTATTTT
>TRBJ2-6|NA|few|TRBV10-2
CASSDGAGGASGANVLTF
TGCGCCAGCAGTGATGGGGCAGGGGGGGCCTCTGGGGCCAACGTCCTGACTTTC
>TRBJ2-1|TRBD2|NA|TRBV20-1
CSARVGGRGNEQFF
TGCAGTGCTAGAGTTGGCGGGAGAGGAAATGAGCAGTTCTTC
>TRBJ2-5|NA|few|TRBV27
CASSYDGEMETQYF
TGTGCCAGCAGTTATGACGGGGAAATGGAGACCCAGTACTTC
>TRBJ1-4|NA|few|TRBV12-3/TRBV12-4
CASSPNRPYPNEKLFF
TGTGCCAGCAGCCCTAACCGGCCGTACCCTAATGAAAAACTGTTTTTT
>TRBJ2-7|TRBD2|few|TRBV4-1
CASSIGTSGRPYEQYF
TGCGCCAGCAGCATAGGGACTAGCGGGAGGCCCTACGAGCAGTACTTC
>TRBJ1-1|NA|few|TRBV30
CAWSVITSEAFF
TGTGCCTGGAGTGTTATAACATCTGAAGCTTTCTTT
>TRBJ2-7|NA|NA|TRBV4-1
CASSRAESSYEQYF
TGCGCCAGCAGCCGAGCGGAAAGCTCCTACGAGCAGTACTTC
>TRBJ2-1|TRBD1|few|TRBV5-6
CASSPGTGNSNEQFF
TGTGCCAGCAGCCCCGGGACAGGCAACTCCAATGAGCAGTTCTTC
>TRBJ2-7|NA|few|TRBV20-1
CSAERTSGTAYEQYF
TGCAGTGCTGAACGGACCTCAGGGACTGCATACGAGCAGTACTTC
>TRBJ2-1|NA|few|TRBV12-3/TRBV12-4
CASSFRVGIYEQFF
TGTGCCAGCAGTTTTCGGGTTGGGATCTATGAGCAGTTCTTC
>TRBJ2-5|NA|NA|TRBV7-3
CASSLTSGKGSTQYF
TGTGCCAGCAGCTTAACGTCGGGGAAAGGGTCGACCCAGTACTTC
>TRBJ2-3|NA|many|TRBV9
CASSVPSTDTQYF
TGTGCCAGCAGCGTCCCGAGCACAGATACGCAGTATTTT
>TRBJ2-3|NA|few|TRBV20-1
CSARLGLGDTQYF
TGCAGTGCTAGATTGGGACTCGGAGATACGCAGTATTTT
>TRBJ1-2|NA|few|TRBV20-1
CSARKADGNYGYTF
TGCAGTGCTAGAAAGGCAGACGGGAACTATGGCTACACCTTC